This TCR beta chain was retrieved from a study of molecular identifiers for immune sequencing clone quantification. In its sample, this clonotype was seen a few times. One entry per CDR3 protein, called by TCRdb with MiXCR from the PCR reads. The table lists about 630,000 distinct CDR3 sequences, about 25% of them singletons, with approximately 0.75% in the top ten. V was trimmed by 3 bases and J by 1 base, leaving 13 bases between them. The CDR3 sequence is 15 residues long. Germline CDR1 and CDR2: DFQATT and SNEGSKA (reference sequence). The sequence was obtained from a human donor in good health. Some libraries in this study had Jurkat cell RNA spiked in. Sample: naive CD8+ T cells from blood, with Jurkat cell RNA spiked in. Subset defined: FACS-sorted CD8+CD4-CCR7+CD45RA+ naive T cells. This chain joins TRBV20-1 and TRBJ1-5; the D is unclear. The CDR3 is CSASEVYGSNQPQHF. DNA for the CDR3: TGCAGTGCTAGCGAGGTTTACGGAAGCAATCAGCCCCAGCATTTT.